These T cell receptor beta chains were read from a single sample in a study of blood T cell repertoires in COVID-19. Sequencing used immunoSEQ multiplex PCR; TCRdb keeps in-frame clones, though not all of them. The table lists a few hundred thousand clones, 87% of them singletons, with over 9% in the top ten. Source material: PBMCs or T cells enriched from blood (not recorded which). The receptors originated from a man aged 18 to 29 with acute COVID-19. CDR3s include the opening cysteine and the closing phenylalanine or tryptophan. D genes are given only for firm matches. The size of a clone is reported for some rows only, either as once, few or many, or as a class for expanded clones.

DNA: TGTGCCTGGAGTGTAGCGTCTCTGGCAAGCCCGGCTTTCTTT
CDR3: CAWSVASLASPAFF
V: TRBV30
size: NA
J: TRBJ1-1
length: 14
D: NA

DNA: TGTGCCAGCAGCCGCGGGAGGGCCGGAGATACGCAGTATTTT
CDR3: CASSRGRAGDTQYF
V: TRBV9
size: few
J: TRBJ2-3
length: 14
D: TRBD2

DNA: TGTGCCAGCAGCATAACTAGCGGCGCGAACACCGGGGAGCTGTTTTTT
CDR3: CASSITSGANTGELFF
V: TRBV7-8
size: NA
J: TRBJ2-2
length: 16
D: TRBD2

DNA: TGTGCCAGTAGCCCTATAGGCGGGATACCGCACAATGAGCAGTTCTTC
CDR3: CASSPIGGIPHNEQFF
V: TRBV19
size: once
J: TRBJ2-1
length: 16
D: NA

DNA: TGTGCCAGCAGTGACCGCCCTGGGGCTCGCCAAGAGACCCAGTACTTC
CDR3: CASSDRPGARQETQYF
V: TRBV6-1
size: NA
J: TRBJ2-5
length: 16
D: NA

DNA: TGTGCCAGCAGCTTATGGGACTCCCCTAATGAGCAGTTCTTC
CDR3: CASSLWDSPNEQFF
V: TRBV7-3
size: NA
J: TRBJ2-1
length: 14
D: NA

DNA: TGTGCCAGCAGCCCTGGGACAGACGACTACACCTTC
CDR3: CASSPGTDDYTF
V: TRBV4-2
size: NA
J: TRBJ1-2
length: 12
D: TRBD1

DNA: TGTGCCAGCTCTAAGGACAGGGCACTGTACAATGAGCAGTTCTTC
CDR3: CASSKDRALYNEQFF
V: TRBV7-3
size: NA
J: TRBJ2-1
length: 15
D: TRBD1

DNA: TGTGCCAGCAGCGCACCAGGGGGGTTGGGTGAGCAGTTCTTC
CDR3: CASSAPGGLGEQFF
V: TRBV13
size: NA
J: TRBJ2-1
length: 14
D: NA

DNA: TGTGCCAGCAGTGCAGCAGGGGTGGAGAACGAGCAGTACTTC
CDR3: CASSAAGVENEQYF
V: TRBV27
size: NA
J: TRBJ2-7
length: 14
D: NA

DNA: TGTGCCAGCAGCTTTCCGGATCAGCCCCAGCATTTT
CDR3: CASSFPDQPQHF
V: TRBV7-9
size: NA
J: TRBJ1-5
length: 12
D: NA

DNA: TGTGCCAGTAGTTCCGGATCGAGGACTGAAGCTTTCTTT
CDR3: CASSSGSRTEAFF
V: TRBV19
size: NA
J: TRBJ1-1
length: 13
D: NA

DNA: TGTGCCAGCGCGACAGGGAGCTCCTACAATGAGCAGTTCTTC
CDR3: CASATGSSYNEQFF
V: TRBV27
size: NA
J: TRBJ2-1
length: 14
D: TRBD1

DNA: TGTGCCAGCAGCTTAGGCTACCCTTCTGGAGGGGCCGATAACTATGGCTACACCTTC
CDR3: CASSLGYPSGGADNYGYTF
V: TRBV13
size: once
J: TRBJ1-2
length: 19
D: NA

DNA: TGTGCCAGCGGATATTCTACAGGGGGGACTGAAGCTTTCTTT
CDR3: CASGYSTGGTEAFF
V: TRBV7-8
size: few
J: TRBJ1-1
length: 14
D: TRBD1

DNA: TGTGCCAGCAGCTTTAGACAGGGGGCTGTTGCAACTAATGAAAAACTGTTTTTT
CDR3: CASSFRQGAVATNEKLFF
V: TRBV11-2
size: many
J: TRBJ1-4
length: 18
D: TRBD1

DNA: TGTGCCAGCTCACCAGGGGCGTCCGAAGCTTTCTTT
CDR3: CASSPGASEAFF
V: TRBV18
size: NA
J: TRBJ1-1
length: 12
D: NA

DNA: TGTGCCTGGAGGCGGGGGGTAGGGAGCTATGGCTACACCTTC
CDR3: CAWRRGVGSYGYTF
V: TRBV30
size: once
J: TRBJ1-2
length: 14
D: NA

DNA: TGTGCCAGCAGTTACTCCTCCCGGACAGGGGGCTCTGGCTACACCTTC
CDR3: CASSYSSRTGGSGYTF
V: TRBV6-6
size: few
J: TRBJ1-2
length: 16
D: TRBD1

DNA: TGTGCCAGCAGACCCATCCCGGGACTAGCGATTGAGCAGTACTTC
CDR3: CASRPIPGLAIEQYF
V: TRBV27
size: NA
J: TRBJ2-7
length: 15
D: TRBD2

DNA: TGCGCCAGCAGCCATCCTCTTTCAGATACGCAGTATTTT
CDR3: CASSHPLSDTQYF
V: TRBV4-1
size: NA
J: TRBJ2-3
length: 13
D: NA

DNA: TGTGCCAGCAGGATAGGGGCAGGGGGCACTGAAGCTTTCTTT
CDR3: CASRIGAGGTEAFF
V: TRBV2
size: NA
J: TRBJ1-1
length: 14
D: TRBD1

DNA: TGTGCCAGCAGCTTGGGGAGCGGGACAGGGGAAGATACGCAGTATTTT
CDR3: CASSLGSGTGEDTQYF
V: TRBV5-4
size: NA
J: TRBJ2-3
length: 16
D: TRBD1

DNA: TGTGCCACCAGTGACCCCTCCGAGGACACCCTGAGGGAGACCCAGTACTTC
CDR3: CATSDPSEDTLRETQYF
V: TRBV24-1
size: NA
J: TRBJ2-5
length: 17
D: NA

DNA: TGCGCCAGCAGTTCGGGACAACCGAACACTGAAGCTTTCTTT
CDR3: CASSSGQPNTEAFF
V: TRBV10-1
size: NA
J: TRBJ1-1
length: 14
D: NA

DNA: TGCGCCAGCAGCTTGGGGGACAGGGGAGGTGGAACTGAAGCTTTCTTT
CDR3: CASSLGDRGGGTEAFF
V: TRBV5-1
size: once
J: TRBJ1-1
length: 16
D: TRBD1

DNA: TGTGCCATCGGCTCGGACAGGGGGCCATATGGCTACACCTTC
CDR3: CAIGSDRGPYGYTF
V: TRBV10-3
size: NA
J: TRBJ1-2
length: 14
D: TRBD1

DNA: TGTGCCAGCAGTTGGAGACAGGGGCGAGATGAAAAACTGTTTTTT
CDR3: CASSWRQGRDEKLFF
V: TRBV6-2/TRBV6-3
size: NA
J: TRBJ1-4
length: 15
D: TRBD1

DNA: TGTGCCAGCAGCTCCACAGGGAAGTTGAACACTGAAGCTTTCTTT
CDR3: CASSSTGKLNTEAFF
V: TRBV7-9
size: NA
J: TRBJ1-1
length: 15
D: NA

DNA: TGTGCCAGCAGCCGGCCTCCCGGGACAGGATTCTATGGCTACACCTTC
CDR3: CASSRPPGTGFYGYTF
V: TRBV27
size: NA
J: TRBJ1-2
length: 16
D: TRBD1

DNA: TGCGCCAGCAGCCAAGGGACAGGAGACTATCAGCCCCAGCATTTT
CDR3: CASSQGTGDYQPQHF
V: TRBV4-3
size: NA
J: TRBJ1-5
length: 15
D: TRBD1

DNA: TGTGCCAGCAGTTCAACTCACACCGGGGAGCTGTTTTTT
CDR3: CASSSTHTGELFF
V: TRBV6-2/TRBV6-3
size: NA
J: TRBJ2-2
length: 13
D: NA